The 28 T cell receptor beta chains below all came from one sample that was sequenced in a study of T-cell reconstitution after alpha-beta-depleted transplantation in children. Unique molecular identifiers tagged the TCRbeta library. TCRdb fed the PCR reads into MiXCR, producing one record per CDR3 protein. The sample carries fewer than 200,000 distinct CDR3 sequences, around 6.8% recorded once. Sequenced here: PBMCs from the stem cell graft donor, sampled from the stem cell graft. The receptor set was obtained from a human donor who donated a stem cell graft to a child with Wiskott-Aldrich syndrome.

This clonotype was observed a few times. The chain employs TRBV10-3 and TRBJ2-4; D ambiguous. The germline V and J ends were trimmed by 0 bases and 4 bases, with 7 bases remaining between them. Germline values: CDR1 ENHRY, CDR2 SYGVKD. There are 14 residues in the CDR3. The chain's CDR3 is CAISESRQKNIQYF. The CDR3, as DNA: TGTGCCATCAGTGAGTCACGGCAGAAAAACATTCAGTACTTC.

This clonotype was counted ten times or more. DNA for the CDR3: TGCAGCGTTGATGGCGGGTCCCCCTACGAGCAGTACTTC. It is translated as CSVDGGSPYEQYF. The chain joins TRBV29-1 to TRBJ2-7; D perhaps matches TRBD2 (5 bases). CDR1 and CDR2 from the germline V gene are SQVTM and ANQGSEA. This CDR3 spans 13 amino acids. V was pared by 3 bases and J by 2 bases, with 11 bases between.

The table lists this clonotype with many counts. This rearrangement joins TRBV9 to TRBJ2-1, with 11 bases identical to TRBD2. The V and J ends lost 4 bases and 8 bases, in that order; junction bases with no gene match: 11. Germline-derived CDR1 and CDR2 are SGDLS and YYNGEE. The CDR3 length is 16 residues. CDR3 residues: CASSPGLAGVSDEQFF. The CDR3 region has the DNA TGTGCCAGCAGCCCCGGACTAGCGGGCGTCTCGGATGAGCAGTTCTTC. The full variable domain, completed using reference TRBV9 and TRBJ2-1, is DSGVTQTPKHLITATGQRVTLRCSPRSGDLSVYWYQQSLDQGLQFLIQYYNGEERAKGNILERFSAQQFPDLHSELNLSSLELGDSALYFCASSPGLAGVSDEQFFGPGTRLTVL.

This clonotype was detected ten times or more. Compared with germline, one end of the junction differs, possibly owing to a read error. This chain links TRBV7-2 with TRBJ2-2; D ambiguous. The CDR3 sequence is 12 residues long. Germline CDR1 and CDR2: SGHTA and FQGNSA. The DNA of the CDR3 is TGTGCCAGCAGCTACGACACTGGGGAGCTGTTTTTT. This codes for CASSYDTGELFF.

This clonotype was picked up many times. The V gene is TRBV7-6, the J gene TRBJ1-1; no reliable D call. V lost 2 bases to trimming and J lost 4 bases, with 17 bases between them. Germline CDR1 is SGHVS and CDR2 is FNYEAQ. The CDR3 spans 16 residues. The CDR3 coding sequence is TGTGCCAGCAGCTTACTTAATCGACCGACGGGCACTGAAGCTTTCTTT. Translation: CASSLLNRPTGTEAFF. The full variable domain, completed using reference TRBV7-6 and TRBJ1-1, is GAGVSQSPRYKVTKRGQDVALRCDPISGHVSLYWYRQALGQGPEFLTYFNYEAQQDKSGLPNDRFSAERPEGSISTLTIQRTEQRDSAMYRCASSLLNRPTGTEAFFGQGTRLTVV.

This clonotype showed up many times. The gene calls are TRBV6-5 and TRBJ2-2; D may be TRBD1 (5 bases). Germline assignment: CDR1 MNHEY and CDR2 SVGAGI. There are 15 residues in the CDR3. The ends were cut back, 10 bases at V and 2 bases at J, with 17 bases in the middle. The CDR3 DNA follows: TGTGCCACCTCATTTTGGGGCTTCAACACCGGGGAGCTGTTTTTT. Translating gives CATSFWGFNTGELFF.

This clonotype was observed at least ten times. The J gene is TRBJ2-1, the V gene TRBV12-3 or TRBV12-4, with D perhaps matching TRBD2 (5 bases). This CDR3 region has 14 residues. The V end was cut by 3 bases, the J end by 4 bases, with 10 bases between. CDR3 region: CASSFVGDYNEQFF. CDR3 nucleotides: TGTGCCAGCAGTTTTGTCGGGGATTACAATGAGCAGTTCTTC.

This clonotype was counted at least ten times. The chain has TRBV19 and TRBJ2-4; a weak D match, TRBD1 (5 bases). Trimming left V 8 bases short and J 1 base short, with 15 bases between. Germline-derived CDR1 and CDR2 are LNHDA and SQIVND (reference sequence). The CDR3 totals 15 residues. CDR3 sequence reads: CASAPGIGAKNIQYF. CDR3 nucleotides: TGTGCCAGTGCCCCAGGGATTGGGGCCAAAAACATTCAGTACTTC.

This clonotype has more than one count but fewer than ten. The gene calls are TRBV4-3 and TRBJ2-2; 8 bases fit TRBD2. The V gene's germline CDR1 is LGHNA and CDR2 YSLEER. This CDR3 has 18 residues. V was pared by 1 base and J by 7 bases, with 14 bases of the junction left unmatched. Written as DNA, the CDR3 is TGCGCCAGCAGCCAAGCCCCAGCGGGGGCATCTCCGGGCGGGGAGCTGTTTTTT. Amino acid sequence: CASSQAPAGASPGGELFF.

Points on this clonotype: One base away lies a much larger clone, so this may be a sequencing read error. The V call is TRBV7-9, the J call TRBJ2-7; D call uncertain. Germline V CDR1 and CDR2: SEHNR, FQNEAQ (reference sequence). The CDR3 extends over 12 amino acids. Written as DNA, the CDR3 is TGTACCAGCAGCGCCCCTCTCTACGAGCAGTACTTC. Translation: CTSSAPLYEQYF.

The table lists this clonotype with many counts. The chain has TRBV6-5 and TRBJ2-2; D is uncertain. CDR1 is MNHEY and CDR2 is SVGAGI in the germline V gene. The CDR3 runs 14 residues. With 6 bases removed from V and 9 bases from J, the gap between germline ends came to 17 bases. CDR3 sequence (DNA): TGTGCCAGCAGCTACCGGGCTCTAATCAGGGAGCTGTTTTTT. Its protein is CASSYRALIRELFF.

In this sample, this clonotype turned up a few times. The gene calls are TRBV10-2 and TRBJ2-7; D is possibly TRBD2 (6 bases). The CDR3 sequence is 15 residues long. V was pared by 0 bases and J by 4 bases, with 13 bases between. Germline-derived CDR1 and CDR2 are WSHSY and SAAADI. CDR3 sequence reads: CASSESRSREYEQYF. In nucleotides, the CDR3 is TGCGCCAGCAGTGAGTCTCGGTCCCGGGAGTACGAGCAGTACTTC.

This clonotype was seen ten or more times. In DNA form, the CDR3 reads TGCGCCAGCAGCTTGGGGGCCAGGGCCATTATAACCAACGTCCTGACTTTC. It encodes CASSLGARAIITNVLTF. The rearrangement joins TRBV5-1 to TRBJ2-6; weak D call: TRBD1 (5 bases). Between the trimmed V and J ends, which lost 0 bases and 8 bases, there was a span of 18 bases. Germline V gene lookup returns CDR1 SGHRS and CDR2 YFSETQ. The length of the CDR3 is 17 residues.

Points on this clonotype: One end of the junction varies from germline; a read error may be responsible. The CDR3 DNA is TGTGCCAGCAGGGGTAGCTACGAGCAGTGCTTC. This codes for CASRGSYEQCF. The rearrangement joins TRBV28 to TRBJ2-7; D not resolved. This CDR3 comprises 11 residues. Germline-derived CDR1 and CDR2 are MDHEN and SYDVKM.

Ten or more counts support this clonotype. The gene calls are TRBV12-3 or TRBV12-4 and TRBJ2-3, with unresolved D. V shed 5 bases and J shed 2 bases, with 8 bases lying between them. This CDR3 is built from 13 residues. The CDR3: CASSPRTTDTQYF. CDR3 sequence (DNA): TGTGCCAGCAGTCCCCGTACCACAGATACGCAGTATTTT.

The V and J genes are TRBV7-8 and TRBJ2-7, with TRBD2 as a possible D gene (6 bases). Germline-derived CDR1 and CDR2 are SGHVS and FQNEAQ. This CDR3 comprises 13 residues. Trimming left V 5 bases short and J 5 bases short, with 13 bases between. As DNA, the CDR3 is TGTGCCAGCAGCCCTTGGGACTCAGACGAGCAGTACTTC. This codes for CASSPWDSDEQYF.

This clonotype was seen more than once but under ten times. The chain links TRBV7-6 to TRBJ2-1, with 10 bases that match TRBD2. Germline CDR1 is SGHVS and CDR2 is FNYEAQ. The V gene end was trimmed by 0 bases and the J gene end by 6 bases; junction bases not matched to a gene: 14. The length of the CDR3 is 19 residues. CDR3: CASSLAIRASGRPANEQFF. The CDR3 nucleotides are TGTGCCAGCAGCTTAGCCATAAGAGCTAGCGGGAGACCTGCCAATGAGCAGTTCTTC.

This clonotype appeared many times. The chain carries TRBV3-1 and TRBJ2-3; D may be TRBD2 (5 bases). CDR3 length: 15 amino acids. V lost 0 bases and J 8 bases, leaving 15 bases between the germline ends. Germline V gene sequence: CDR1 LGHDT, CDR2 YNNKEL (reference sequence). The CDR3 DNA reads TGTGCCAGCAGCCAAGAGGACTGGGCCGGCGGTACGCAGTATTTT. Translating gives CASSQEDWAGGTQYF.

In its sample, this clonotype was seen a few times. The V call is TRBV12-3 or TRBV12-4, the J call TRBJ1-3; D unclear. CDR3 length: 15 residues. The germline V and J ends were trimmed by 7 bases and 4 bases, with 17 bases remaining between them. Here the CDR3 DNA reads TGTGCCAGCAACCTAGGTTCTATCTCGGGAAACACCATATATTTT. Translating gives CASNLGSISGNTIYF.

In this sample, this clonotype turned up many times. The rearrangement uses TRBV7-9 and TRBJ2-7; the match to TRBD1 covers 7 bases. V trimming: 6 bases; J trimming: 4 bases; junction bases outside the gene matches: 12. The CDR3 covers 15 residues. The germline gives CDR1 SEHNR, CDR2 FQNEAQ (reference sequence). CDR3 amino acids: CASSNVRGTDYEQYF. In nucleotides, the CDR3 is TGTGCCAGCAGTAATGTGAGGGGGACAGATTACGAGCAGTACTTC.

The gene calls are TRBV7-2 and TRBJ1-5; D ambiguous. The CDR3 spans 14 residues. Deletions cut 3 bases from V and 4 bases from J, with 10 bases between. Germline CDR1 SGHTA, CDR2 FQGNSA. The CDR3 sequence: CASSLKAVNQPQHF. In DNA, the CDR3 is TGTGCCAGCAGCTTGAAGGCGGTGAATCAGCCCCAGCATTTT.

The sample holds many counts of this clonotype. The chain uses TRBV20-1 and TRBJ2-1; maybe TRBD1 (6 bases). This CDR3 region has 14 residues. V was cut by 0 bases and J by 4 bases, with 10 bases left in between. Germline lookup yields CDR1 DFQATT and CDR2 SNEGSKA (reference sequence). DNA for the CDR3: TGCAGTGCTAGAGAAAACAGGGTGTACAATGAGCAGTTCTTC. It translates to CSARENRVYNEQFF.

This chain's CDR3 is CASSQGDVTEAFF. CDR3 DNA sequence: TGTGCCAGCAGCCAGGGGGACGTGACTGAAGCTTTCTTT. The chain couples TRBV3-1 to TRBJ1-1, with D possibly matching TRBD1 (5 bases). CDR3 length: 13 amino acids. Germline loops: CDR1 LGHDT, CDR2 YNNKEL (reference sequence). Trimming removed 3 bases from V and 5 bases from J, with 10 bases in between.

This clonotype came up many times. V and J are TRBV20-1 and TRBJ1-1; D ambiguous. Trimming removed 3 bases from V and 6 bases from J, with 11 bases in between. Germline-derived CDR1 and CDR2 are DFQATT and SNEGSKA (reference sequence). The CDR3 is 12 residues long. The DNA of the CDR3 is TGCAGTGCTAGTGAAGGGCCCGCTGAAGCTTTCTTT. This translates into CSASEGPAEAFF.

This rearrangement joins TRBV19 to TRBJ1-1, with D possibly being TRBD1 (6 bases). Looked up from germline, CDR1 is LNHDA and CDR2 is SQIVND (reference sequence). CDR3 length equals 15 residues. V was cut by 4 bases and J by 6 bases, with 18 bases left in between. In nucleotides, the CDR3 is TGTGCCAGTAGTAGCTGGACAAGGGGGGACCCTGAAGCTTTCTTT. Translated: CASSSWTRGDPEAFF.

The sample holds many counts of this clonotype. V is TRBV6-6 and J is TRBJ2-2; the D is unclear. The CDR3 covers 12 residues. Germline lookup yields CDR1 MNHNY and CDR2 SVGAGI (reference sequence). With 10 bases removed from V and 6 bases from J, the gap between germline ends came to 12 bases. CDR3 amino acids: CATNRGAGELFF. The CDR3, as DNA: TGTGCCACCAATCGTGGGGCCGGGGAGCTGTTTTTT.

This clonotype was detected ten times or more. This chain uses TRBV6-5 with TRBJ1-5; no firm D call. The germline CDR1 and CDR2 sequences are MNHEY and SVGAGI. V gave up 5 bases and J gave up 4 bases, with 9 bases separating them. The CDR3 runs to 13 residues. CDR3 protein: CASSLAGNQPQHF. CDR3 nucleotides: TGTGCCAGCAGTCTGGCCGGAAATCAGCCCCAGCATTTT.

This clonotype showed up many times. The rearrangement links TRBV24-1 to TRBJ2-1; the match to TRBD1 covers 9 bases. CDR3 length equals 16 residues. From germline, CDR1 is KGHDR and CDR2 SFDVKD. The V gene end was trimmed by 3 bases and the J gene end by 3 bases; junction bases not matched to a gene: 5. As DNA, the CDR3 is TGTGCCACCAGTGATCAAACAGGGGGCTTCTACAATGAGCAGTTCTTC. Protein sequence: CATSDQTGGFYNEQFF.